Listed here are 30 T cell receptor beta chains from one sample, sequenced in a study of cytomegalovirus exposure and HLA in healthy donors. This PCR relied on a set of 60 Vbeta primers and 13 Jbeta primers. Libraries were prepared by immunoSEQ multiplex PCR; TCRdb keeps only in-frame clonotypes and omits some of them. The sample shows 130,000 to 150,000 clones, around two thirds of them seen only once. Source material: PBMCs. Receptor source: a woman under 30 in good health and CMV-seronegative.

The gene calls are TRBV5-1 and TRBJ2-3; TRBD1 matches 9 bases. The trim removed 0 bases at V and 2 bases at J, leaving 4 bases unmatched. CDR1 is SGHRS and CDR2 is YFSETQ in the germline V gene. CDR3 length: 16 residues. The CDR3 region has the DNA TGCGCCAGCAGCTTGGGGGGACAGGGATCCACAGATACGCAGTATTTT. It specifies CASSLGGQGSTDTQYF. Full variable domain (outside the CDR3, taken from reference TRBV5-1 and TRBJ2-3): KAGVTQTPRYLIKTRGQQVTLSCSPISGHRSVSWYQQTPGQGLQFLFEYFSETQRNKGNFPGRFSGRQFSNSRSEMNVSTLELGDSALYLCASSLGGQGSTDTQYFGPGTRLTVL.

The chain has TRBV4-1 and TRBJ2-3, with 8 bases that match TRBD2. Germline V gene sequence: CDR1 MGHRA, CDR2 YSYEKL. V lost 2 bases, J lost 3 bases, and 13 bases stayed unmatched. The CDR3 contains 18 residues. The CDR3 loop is CASSQLSGGASWTDTQYF. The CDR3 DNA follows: TGCGCCAGCAGCCAACTTTCCGGGGGGGCCAGTTGGACAGATACGCAGTATTTT.

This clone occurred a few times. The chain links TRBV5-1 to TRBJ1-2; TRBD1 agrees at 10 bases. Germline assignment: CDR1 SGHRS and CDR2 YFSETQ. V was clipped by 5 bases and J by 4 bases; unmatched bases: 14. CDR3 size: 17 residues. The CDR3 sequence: CASSRVTGQGKIYGYTF. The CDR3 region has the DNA TGCGCCAGCAGTCGAGTTACGGGACAGGGGAAAATCTATGGCTACACCTTC.

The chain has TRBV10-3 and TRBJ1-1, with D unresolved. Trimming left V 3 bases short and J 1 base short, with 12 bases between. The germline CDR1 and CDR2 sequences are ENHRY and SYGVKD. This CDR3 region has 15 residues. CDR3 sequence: CAISDLDRGNTEAFF. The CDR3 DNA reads TGTGCCATCAGTGACCTAGACCGGGGGAACACTGAAGCTTTCTTT.

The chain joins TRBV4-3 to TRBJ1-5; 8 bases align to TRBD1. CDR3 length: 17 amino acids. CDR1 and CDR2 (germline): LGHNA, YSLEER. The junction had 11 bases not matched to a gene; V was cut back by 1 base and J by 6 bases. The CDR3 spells CASSQVSGQGAPQPQHF. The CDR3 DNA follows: TGCGCCAGCAGCCAAGTTTCGGGGCAGGGGGCTCCTCAGCCCCAGCATTTT.

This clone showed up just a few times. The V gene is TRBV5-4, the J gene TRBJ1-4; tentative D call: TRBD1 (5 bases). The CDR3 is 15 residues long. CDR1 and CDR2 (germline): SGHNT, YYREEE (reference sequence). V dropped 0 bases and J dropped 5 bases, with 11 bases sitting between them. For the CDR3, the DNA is TGTGCCAGCAGCTTGGAAGACAGACCCAATGAAAAACTGTTTTTT. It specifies CASSLEDRPNEKLFF.

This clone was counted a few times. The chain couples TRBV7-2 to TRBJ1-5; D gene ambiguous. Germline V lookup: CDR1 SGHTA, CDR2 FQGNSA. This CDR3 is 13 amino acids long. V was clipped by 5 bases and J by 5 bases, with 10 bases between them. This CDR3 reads CASSPMRDQPQHF. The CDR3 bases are TGTGCCAGCAGCCCCATGAGGGATCAGCCCCAGCATTTT.

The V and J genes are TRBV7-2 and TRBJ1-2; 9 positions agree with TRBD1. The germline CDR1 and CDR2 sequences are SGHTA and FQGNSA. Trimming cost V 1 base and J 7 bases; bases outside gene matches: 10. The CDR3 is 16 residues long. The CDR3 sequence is CASSLVNRGRLGGYTF. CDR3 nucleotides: TGTGCCAGCAGCTTAGTGAACAGGGGGCGCTTGGGTGGCTACACCTTC.

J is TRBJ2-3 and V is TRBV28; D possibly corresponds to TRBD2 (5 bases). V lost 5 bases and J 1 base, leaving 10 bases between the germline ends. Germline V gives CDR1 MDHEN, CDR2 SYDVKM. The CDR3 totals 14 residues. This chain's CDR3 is CASSAARGTDTQYF. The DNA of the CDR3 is TGTGCCAGCAGTGCAGCGAGGGGCACAGATACGCAGTATTTT.

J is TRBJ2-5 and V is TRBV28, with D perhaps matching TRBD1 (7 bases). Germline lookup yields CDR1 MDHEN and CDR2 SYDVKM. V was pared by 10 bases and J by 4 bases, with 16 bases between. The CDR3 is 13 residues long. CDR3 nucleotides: TGTGCCACCAATGGCCAGGGGGGAGAGACCCAGTACTTC. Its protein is CATNGQGGETQYF.

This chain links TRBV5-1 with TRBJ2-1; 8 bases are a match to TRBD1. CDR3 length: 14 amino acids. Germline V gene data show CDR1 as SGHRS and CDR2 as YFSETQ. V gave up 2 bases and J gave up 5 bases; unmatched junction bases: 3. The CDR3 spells CASSFPDRDNEQFF. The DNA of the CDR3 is TGCGCCAGCAGCTTCCCGGACAGGGACAATGAGCAGTTCTTC.

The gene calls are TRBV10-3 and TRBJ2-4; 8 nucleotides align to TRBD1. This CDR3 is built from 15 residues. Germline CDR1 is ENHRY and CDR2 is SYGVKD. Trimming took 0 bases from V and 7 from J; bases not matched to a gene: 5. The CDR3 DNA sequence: TGTGCCATCAGTGAGTCCGACAGGGGTGGGAACATTCAGTACTTC. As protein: CAISESDRGGNIQYF.

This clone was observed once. The CDR3 loop reads CSARVAGGYTF. CDR3 nucleotide sequence: TGCAGCGCCAGGGTAGCGGGTGGCTACACCTTC. The J gene is TRBJ1-2, the V gene TRBV29-1, with D tentatively TRBD1 (5 bases). The CDR3 contains 11 residues. Trimming took 7 bases from V and 7 from J, leaving 13 bases between them. Germline CDR1 reads SQVTM; CDR2 reads ANQGSEA.

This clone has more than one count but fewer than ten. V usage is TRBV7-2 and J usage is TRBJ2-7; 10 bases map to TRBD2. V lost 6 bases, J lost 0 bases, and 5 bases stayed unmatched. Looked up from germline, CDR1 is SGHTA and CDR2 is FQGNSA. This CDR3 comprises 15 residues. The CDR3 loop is CASSWTSGDSYEQYF. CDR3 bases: TGTGCCAGCAGTTGGACTAGCGGTGACTCCTACGAGCAGTACTTC.

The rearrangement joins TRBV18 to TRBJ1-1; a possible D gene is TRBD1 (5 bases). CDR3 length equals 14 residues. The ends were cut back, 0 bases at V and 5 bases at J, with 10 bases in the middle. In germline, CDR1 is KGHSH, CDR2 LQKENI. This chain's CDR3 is CASSPPTGVTEAFF. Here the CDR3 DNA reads TGTGCCAGCTCACCACCAACGGGGGTGACTGAAGCTTTCTTT.

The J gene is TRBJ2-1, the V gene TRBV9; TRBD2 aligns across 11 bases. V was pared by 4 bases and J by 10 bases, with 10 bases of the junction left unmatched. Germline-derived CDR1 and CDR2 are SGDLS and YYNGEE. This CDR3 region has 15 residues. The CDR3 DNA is TGTGCCAGCAGCCGTTTTAGCGGGAGGGGCAAGGAGCAGTTCTTC. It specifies CASSRFSGRGKEQFF.

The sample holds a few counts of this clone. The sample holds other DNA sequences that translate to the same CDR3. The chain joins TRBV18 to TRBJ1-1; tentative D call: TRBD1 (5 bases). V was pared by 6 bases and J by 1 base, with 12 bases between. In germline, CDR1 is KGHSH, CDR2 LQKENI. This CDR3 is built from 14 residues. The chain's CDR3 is CASSPTGGNTEAFF. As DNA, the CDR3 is TGTGCCAGCTCCCCCACCGGGGGGAACACTGAAGCTTTCTTT.

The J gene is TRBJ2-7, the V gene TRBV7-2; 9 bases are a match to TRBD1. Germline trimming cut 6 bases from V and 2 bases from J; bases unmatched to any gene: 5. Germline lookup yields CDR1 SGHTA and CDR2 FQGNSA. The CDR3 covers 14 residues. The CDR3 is CASSFGTGTYEQYF. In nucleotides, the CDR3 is TGTGCCAGCAGTTTCGGGACAGGGACCTACGAGCAGTACTTC. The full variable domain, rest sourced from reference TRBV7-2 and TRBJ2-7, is GAGVSQSPSNKVTEKGKDVELRCDPISGHTALYWYRQSLGQGLEFLIYFQGNSAPDKSGLPSDRFSAERTGGSVSTLTIQRTQQEDSAVYLCASSFGTGTYEQYFGPGTRLTVT.

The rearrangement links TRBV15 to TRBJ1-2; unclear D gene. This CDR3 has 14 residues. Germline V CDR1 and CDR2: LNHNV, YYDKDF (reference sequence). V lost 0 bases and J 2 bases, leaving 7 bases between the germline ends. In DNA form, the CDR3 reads TGTGCCACCAGCAGAGAAGGCAGGAACTATGGCTACACCTTC. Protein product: CATSREGRNYGYTF.

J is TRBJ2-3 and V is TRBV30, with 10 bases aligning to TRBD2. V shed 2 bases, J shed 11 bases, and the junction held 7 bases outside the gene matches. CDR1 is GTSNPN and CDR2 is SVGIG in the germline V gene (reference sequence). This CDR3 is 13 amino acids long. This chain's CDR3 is CAWSTTSGLGQYF. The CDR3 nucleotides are TGTGCCTGGAGTACGACTAGCGGGCTAGGGCAGTATTTT.

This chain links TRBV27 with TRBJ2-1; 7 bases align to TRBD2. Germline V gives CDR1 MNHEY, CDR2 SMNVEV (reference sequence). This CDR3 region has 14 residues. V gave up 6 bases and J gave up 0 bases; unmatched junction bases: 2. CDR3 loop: CASSLADSYNEQFF. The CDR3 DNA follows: TGTGCCAGCAGCCTAGCGGACTCCTACAATGAGCAGTTCTTC.

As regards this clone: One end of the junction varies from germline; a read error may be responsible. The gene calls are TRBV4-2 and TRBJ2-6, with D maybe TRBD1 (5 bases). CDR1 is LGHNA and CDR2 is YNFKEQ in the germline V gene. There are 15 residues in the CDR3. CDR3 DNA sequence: TGTGCCAGCAGCCAAGGTGATTCTGGGGCCAACGGCCTGACTTTC. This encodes CASSQGDSGANGLTF.

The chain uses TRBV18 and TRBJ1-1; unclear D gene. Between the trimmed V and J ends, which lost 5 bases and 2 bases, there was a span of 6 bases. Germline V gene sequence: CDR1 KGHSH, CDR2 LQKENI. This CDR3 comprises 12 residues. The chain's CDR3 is CASSAINTEAFF. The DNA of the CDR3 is TGTGCCAGCTCAGCGATAAACACTGAAGCTTTCTTT.

CDR3 sequence (DNA): TGTGCCAGCAGCTTAGGGGCTAGCGGGATTTCGGGAACCGGGGAGCTGTTTTTT. Amino acid sequence: CASSLGASGISGTGELFF. The chain carries TRBV7-6 and TRBJ2-2; 9 bases are shared with TRBD2. With V trimmed by 1 base and J by 5 bases, 11 bases remained unmatched. CDR1 is SGHVS and CDR2 is FNYEAQ in the germline V gene. The CDR3 length is 18 residues.

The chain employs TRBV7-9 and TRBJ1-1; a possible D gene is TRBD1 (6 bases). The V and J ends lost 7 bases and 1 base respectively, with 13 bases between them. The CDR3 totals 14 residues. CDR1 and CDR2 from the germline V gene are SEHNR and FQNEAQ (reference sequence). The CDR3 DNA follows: TGTGCCAGCAACCCGACAGGAGAGAACACTGAAGCTTTCTTT. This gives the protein CASNPTGENTEAFF.

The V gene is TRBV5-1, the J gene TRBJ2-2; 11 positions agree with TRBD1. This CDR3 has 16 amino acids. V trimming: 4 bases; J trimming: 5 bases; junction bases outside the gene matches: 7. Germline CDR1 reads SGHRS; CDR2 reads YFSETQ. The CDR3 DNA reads TGCGCCAGCAGCCCCCGGGGACAGGGGGATACCGGGGAGCTGTTTTTT. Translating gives CASSPRGQGDTGELFF.

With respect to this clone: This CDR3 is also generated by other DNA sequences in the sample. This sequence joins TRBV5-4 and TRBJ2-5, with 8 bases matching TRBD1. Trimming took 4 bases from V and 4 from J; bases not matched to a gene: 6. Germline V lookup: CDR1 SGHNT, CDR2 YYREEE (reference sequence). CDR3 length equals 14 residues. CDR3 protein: CASSLQGAGETQYF. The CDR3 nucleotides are TGTGCCAGCAGCCTTCAGGGGGCGGGAGAGACCCAGTACTTC.

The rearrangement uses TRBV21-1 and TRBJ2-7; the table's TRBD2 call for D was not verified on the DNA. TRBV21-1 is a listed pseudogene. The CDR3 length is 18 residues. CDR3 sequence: CASSKGLAGGLSSYEQYV. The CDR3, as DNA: TGTGCCAGCAGCAAAGGACTAGCGGGAGGGCTGAGCTCCTACGAGCAGTACGTC.

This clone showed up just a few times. The CDR3 DNA is TGTGCCAGCAGAGGACAGGGGGCTTACGAGCAGTACTTC. Translation gives CASRGQGAYEQYF. The chain has TRBV6-1 and TRBJ2-7; 11 nucleotides line up with TRBD1. V lost 6 bases, J lost 4 bases, and 2 bases stayed unmatched. There are 13 residues in the CDR3. Looked up from germline, CDR1 is MNHNS and CDR2 is SASEGT.

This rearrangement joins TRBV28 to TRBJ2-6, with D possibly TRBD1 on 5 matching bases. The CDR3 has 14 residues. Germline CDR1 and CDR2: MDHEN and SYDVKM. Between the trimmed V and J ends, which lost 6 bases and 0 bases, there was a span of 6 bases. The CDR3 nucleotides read TGTGCCAGCAGCAGGGTCTCTGGGGCCAACGTCCTGACTTTC. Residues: CASSRVSGANVLTF.